One and the same sample provided the 9 T cell receptor beta chains below, sequenced in a study of blood T cell repertoires in COVID-19 (dated by TCRdb to the early 2020s). Library generation was performed with the immunoSEQ multiplex PCR assay. In TCRdb, the immuneACCESS table is reduced to in-frame sequences with V and J assigned. These tables do not hold every clone; where another copy was compared, an unresolved V gene accounts for under half, and the others remain unexplained. The sample table contains under 400,000 clones; only one count was recorded for around 88% of them. Of the sample, roughly 1.7% is held by the ten largest clones. Specimen: peripheral blood. The receptors derive from a woman aged 25 to 39 with COVID-19, enrolled during active disease.

The rearrangement links TRBV20-1 to TRBJ2-7; 7 bases are a match to TRBD1. This CDR3 has 11 residues. Trimming cost V 4 bases and J 4 bases; bases outside gene matches: 1. Germline V CDR1 and CDR2: DFQATT, SNEGSKA (reference sequence). CDR3 amino acids: CSAKQGYEQYV. CDR3 nucleotide sequence: TGCAGTGCTAAACAGGGGTACGAGCAGTACGTC.

The rearrangement links TRBV11-2 to TRBJ2-2; TRBD2 agrees at 8 bases. This CDR3 contains 17 residues. The germline V gene has CDR1 SGHAT and CDR2 FQNNGV. V trimming: 1 base; J trimming: 1 base; junction bases outside the gene matches: 5. In nucleotides, the CDR3 is TGTGCCAGCAGCTTAGCCCCGGGACTAGAGAACACCGGGGAGCTGTTTTTT. It encodes CASSLAPGLENTGELFF.

The rearrangement links TRBV30 to TRBJ1-1; D unclear. Trimming left V 6 bases short and J 0 bases short, with 17 bases between. CDR1 is GTSNPN, CDR2 SVGIG, per germline (reference sequence). CDR3 length equals 15 residues. CDR3 nucleotide sequence: TGTGCCTGCCACCGGAGGCAAGCAATGAACACTGAAGCTTTCTTT. Its protein product is CACHRRQAMNTEAFF.

The chain couples TRBV19 to TRBJ1-5; D unresolved. This CDR3 is built from 15 residues. The germline V gene has CDR1 LNHDA and CDR2 SQIVND (reference sequence). The germline V and J ends were trimmed by 2 bases and 6 bases, with 14 bases remaining between them. The CDR3 DNA reads TGTGCCAGTAGTATATTGCGGGCAGCTGTTCAGCCCCAGCATTTT. Encoded protein: CASSILRAAVQPQHF.

A single count supports this clone. J is TRBJ1-4 and V is TRBV28; tentatively, D is TRBD1 (5 bases). From germline, CDR1 is MDHEN and CDR2 SYDVKM. Trimming stripped 7 bases from V and 11 bases from J, with 20 bases between. The CDR3 is 14 amino acids. Here the CDR3 reads CASIDPAGREKLFF. The CDR3 DNA reads as TGTGCCAGCATAGACCCCGCGGGACGTGAGAAACTGTTTTTT.

This clone was found a few times. This chain links TRBV5-6 with TRBJ2-3; a possible D gene is TRBD1 (5 bases). Germline CDR1 and CDR2: SGHDT and YYEEEE. V lost 8 bases to trimming and J lost 0 bases, with 19 bases between them. The CDR3 sequence is 16 residues long. The CDR3 DNA is TGTGCCAGTTGTAAGGCCAACAGGATGAGCACAGATACGCAGTATTTT. This encodes CASCKANRMSTDTQYF.

The chain combines TRBV20-1 with TRBJ2-2, with TRBD2 matching over 7 bases. Germline V CDR1 and CDR2: DFQATT, SNEGSKA (reference sequence). Trimming removed 3 bases from V and 4 bases from J; junction bases left unmatched: 2. This CDR3 region has 13 residues. CDR3 sequence (DNA): TGCAGTGCTAGTGGGGGGGGCACCGGGGAGCTGTTTTTT. As protein: CSASGGGTGELFF.

This chain connects TRBV19 to TRBJ1-1; D is uncertain. The germline V and J ends were trimmed by 7 bases and 5 bases, with 23 bases remaining between them. Germline V gene sequence: CDR1 LNHDA, CDR2 SQIVND (reference sequence). The CDR3 has 16 residues. The DNA for the CDR3 is TGTGCCAGTACCATATTCGAACAGTCGGGAGCGACTGAAGCTTTCTTT. Its protein product is CASTIFEQSGATEAFF.

The chain uses TRBV6-2 or TRBV6-3 and TRBJ2-6; 7 bases are a match to TRBD1. J was trimmed by 2 bases and V by 2 bases; bases with no gene match: 3. This CDR3 has 16 residues. Germline lookup yields CDR1 MNHEY and CDR2 SVGEGT. Here the CDR3 DNA reads TGTGCCAGCAGTTACCCTACAGGGGCTGGGGCCAACGTCCTGACTTTC. Translated, it gives CASSYPTGAGANVLTF.